The 28 T cell receptor beta chains presented below share a single source sample, sequenced in a study of cytomegalovirus exposure and HLA in healthy donors. The primer mix had 60 Vbeta and 13 Jbeta primers. Clones were sequenced by immunoSEQ multiplex PCR, and TCRdb holds only the in-frame ones, with some missing. The table has 130,000 to 150,000 clones, 75% to 90% seen once. The sequencing sample was made of PBMCs. These receptor sequences come from a man in his forties in good health and CMV-seronegative.

This chain links TRBV5-6 with TRBJ1-3; D might be TRBD1 (5 bases). This CDR3 contains 15 residues. With 4 bases removed from V and 0 bases from J, the gap between germline ends came to 11 bases. Germline V gene data show CDR1 as SGHDT and CDR2 as YYEEEE. The CDR3 DNA reads as TGTGCCAGCAGCAGGGGCCCACACTCTGGAAACACCATATATTTT. This sequence encodes CASSRGPHSGNTIYF.

This clone was recorded a few times. The gene calls are TRBV4-3 and TRBJ1-2; 7 bases are a match to TRBD1. The CDR3 is 14 residues long. CDR1 and CDR2 (germline): LGHNA, YSLEER. V lost 3 bases to trimming and J lost 8 bases; unmatched junction nucleotides: 9. The CDR3 sequence: CASSHSDRLTGYTF. CDR3 bases: TGCGCCAGCAGCCATTCGGACAGGTTAACCGGCTACACCTTC.

V and J are TRBV7-2 and TRBJ2-3, with TRBD2 matching 11 bases. The germline CDR1 and CDR2 sequences are SGHTA and FQGNSA. With 0 bases clipped from V and 3 bases from J, the junction kept 5 bases outside the gene matches. This CDR3 contains 17 residues. CDR3 amino acids: CASSLAGSGGATDTQYF. DNA for the CDR3: TGTGCCAGCAGCTTAGCGGGTAGCGGGGGGGCAACAGATACGCAGTATTTT. The whole variable domain, remainder taken from reference TRBV7-2 and TRBJ2-3, is GAGVSQSPSNKVTEKGKDVELRCDPISGHTALYWYRQSLGQGLEFLIYFQGNSAPDKSGLPSDRFSAERTGGSVSTLTIQRTQQEDSAVYLCASSLAGSGGATDTQYFGPGTRLTVL.

As concerns this clone: The same CDR3 arises from other DNA sequences in this sample as well. V is TRBV27 and J is TRBJ2-1; D call uncertain. Germline-derived CDR1 and CDR2 are MNHEY and SMNVEV (reference sequence). This CDR3 is built from 13 residues. The ends were cut back, 3 bases at V and 4 bases at J, with 7 bases in the middle. This chain's CDR3 is CASSFNSYNEQFF. The CDR3 coding sequence is TGTGCCAGCAGTTTTAACTCGTACAATGAGCAGTTCTTC.

The rearrangement uses TRBV6-5 and TRBJ1-2; 10 bases match TRBD1. Unmatched junction bases numbered 3, after V lost 5 bases and J lost 6 bases. The CDR3 is 13 amino acids. Per the germline V gene, CDR1 is MNHEY and CDR2 is SVGAGI. The CDR3 loop reads CASSRGQGHGYTF. The CDR3 DNA follows: TGTGCCAGCAGTCGGGGACAGGGGCATGGCTACACCTTC.

This rearrangement joins TRBV6-5 to TRBJ1-3; D is ambiguous. V dropped 0 bases and J dropped 4 bases, with 4 bases sitting between them. The CDR3 spans 13 residues. Germline V gives CDR1 MNHEY, CDR2 SVGAGI. The CDR3 nucleotides read TGTGCCAGCAGTTACTCCGGGGGAAACACCATATATTTT. Protein product: CASSYSGGNTIYF.

The V and J genes are TRBV7-9 and TRBJ1-6, with 8 bases aligning to TRBD1. This CDR3 spans 15 amino acids. J gave up 11 bases and V 5 bases, and 11 bases lay outside the gene matches. From germline, CDR1 is SEHNR and CDR2 FQNEAQ (reference sequence). CDR3 sequence reads: CASSLGQGNIPPLHF. CDR3 nucleotides: TGTGCCAGCAGCCTAGGACAGGGTAACATCCCACCCCTCCACTTT.

The V and J genes are TRBV7-9 and TRBJ2-7; 9 nucleotides align to TRBD1. The trim removed 5 bases at V and 2 bases at J, leaving 7 bases unmatched. The germline gives CDR1 SEHNR, CDR2 FQNEAQ (reference sequence). This CDR3 has 15 amino acids. The CDR3 sequence: CASSNRGQGAYEQYF. The CDR3 coding sequence is TGTGCCAGCAGCAACCGGGGACAGGGAGCCTACGAGCAGTACTTC.

The chain couples TRBV4-3 to TRBJ1-2; 7 bases agree with TRBD1. Germline CDR1 reads LGHNA; CDR2 reads YSLEER. The CDR3 consists of 14 residues. J gave up 0 bases and V 4 bases, and 2 bases lay outside the gene matches. The CDR3 sequence: CASSRQGANYGYTF. Written as DNA, the CDR3 is TGCGCCAGCAGCCGACAGGGCGCTAACTATGGCTACACCTTC.

This clone was observed a few times. The chain joins TRBV4-3 to TRBJ2-6; D is perhaps TRBD2 (5 bases). Germline V CDR1 and CDR2: LGHNA, YSLEER. Trimming stripped 1 base from V and 2 bases from J, with 6 bases between. The CDR3 contains 15 residues. The CDR3 loop reads CASSQAEAGANVLTF. CDR3 in DNA: TGCGCCAGCAGCCAAGCGGAGGCTGGGGCCAACGTCCTGACTTTC.

The rearrangement uses TRBV9 and TRBJ1-4; D remains ambiguous. This CDR3 contains 13 residues. Trimming took 0 bases from V and 7 from J, leaving 7 bases between them. The germline CDR1 and CDR2 sequences are SGDLS and YYNGEE. The CDR3 bases are TGTGCCAGCAGCGTAGGAATCAGTGAAAAACTGTTTTTT. It specifies CASSVGISEKLFF.

This clone was seen only a few times. V usage is TRBV5-1 and J usage is TRBJ2-7, with 10 nucleotides matching TRBD1. The CDR3 is 17 amino acids. V trimming: 0 bases; J trimming: 3 bases; junction bases outside the gene matches: 9. Germline assignment: CDR1 SGHRS and CDR2 YFSETQ. CDR3 bases: TGCGCCAGCAGCTTGGATCGACAGGGGGCGGGAATCTACGAGCAGTACTTC. Residues: CASSLDRQGAGIYEQYF. The variable domain in full, completed from reference TRBV5-1 and TRBJ2-7, reads KAGVTQTPRYLIKTRGQQVTLSCSPISGHRSVSWYQQTPGQGLQFLFEYFSETQRNKGNFPGRFSGRQFSNSRSEMNVSTLELGDSALYLCASSLDRQGAGIYEQYFGPGTRLTVT.

Only one count was recorded for this clone. The V and J genes are TRBV7-9 and TRBJ1-2; possible D gene TRBD1, 6 bases. Germline values: CDR1 SEHNR, CDR2 FQNEAQ (reference sequence). The CDR3 extends over 17 amino acids. V shed 5 bases and J shed 0 bases, with 19 bases lying between them. The CDR3 nucleotides are TGTGCCAGCAGCCCCCATTTGGGGGCCCCCGCTAACTATGGCTACACCTTC. It translates to CASSPHLGAPANYGYTF.

The chain carries TRBV5-1 and TRBJ2-7, with 10 bases aligning to TRBD1. J lost 4 bases, V lost 3 bases, and 4 bases had no gene match. The germline gives CDR1 SGHRS, CDR2 YFSETQ. The CDR3 length is 14 residues. The DNA for the CDR3 is TGCGCCAGCAGCTGGGGACAGGGGAAGTACGAGCAGTACTTC. It is translated as CASSWGQGKYEQYF.

The rearrangement uses TRBV5-4 and TRBJ2-5, with 7 nucleotides matching TRBD1. V dropped 0 bases and J dropped 2; count of bases not matched to a gene: 4. In germline, CDR1 is SGHNT, CDR2 YYREEE (reference sequence). The CDR3 runs 15 residues. The CDR3 loop reads CASSLGGQRQETQYF. CDR3 nucleotide sequence: TGTGCCAGCAGCTTGGGGGGACAGAGACAAGAGACCCAGTACTTC.

The chain is built from TRBV19 and TRBJ2-3; the D gene is possibly TRBD1 (5 bases). The germline V and J ends were trimmed by 3 bases and 6 bases, with 22 bases remaining between them. The CDR3 consists of 17 residues. Germline CDR1 and CDR2: LNHDA and SQIVND (reference sequence). DNA for the CDR3: TGTGCCAGTAGTATTCCCCCCCCCAGGGAAGGTGGTGATACGCAGTATTTT. This encodes CASSIPPPREGGDTQYF.

The rearrangement links TRBV7-3 to TRBJ1-1; D remains ambiguous. Germline-derived CDR1 and CDR2 are SGHTA and FQGTGA. The length of the CDR3 is 13 residues. The germline V and J ends were trimmed by 0 bases and 4 bases, with 6 bases remaining between them. CDR3 in amino acids: CASSLTPITEAFF. The CDR3 bases are TGTGCCAGCAGCTTAACCCCCATCACTGAAGCTTTCTTT.

This chain connects TRBV5-1 to TRBJ1-5, with 10 bases that match TRBD1. After removal of 0 bases from V and 6 bases from J, the junction contained 3 bases not matched to a gene. The germline gives CDR1 SGHRS, CDR2 YFSETQ. The CDR3 loop spans 15 amino acids. The chain's CDR3 is CASSLGDRGGQPQHF. As DNA, the CDR3 is TGCGCCAGCAGCTTGGGGGACAGGGGAGGTCAGCCCCAGCATTTT.

This clone was observed a few times. The sample carries other DNA sequences with the same CDR3. DNA of the CDR3: TGTGCCAGCAGTGATAACTCTGGGGCCAACGTCCTGACTTTC. It is translated as CASSDNSGANVLTF. The V gene is TRBV6-4, the J gene TRBJ2-6; D gene ambiguous. This CDR3 is built from 14 residues. Germline V lookup: CDR1 MRHNA, CDR2 SNTAGT. V gave up 3 bases and J gave up 0 bases, with 3 bases separating them.

This clone was observed a few times. This chain uses TRBV21-1 with TRBJ2-2; the table's D gene call, TRBD1, was not cross checked with the DNA. TRBV21-1 is described as a pseudogene. This CDR3 has 19 residues. CDR3 sequence: CASSKVEGQGRKNTGELFF. The CDR3, as DNA: TGTGCCAGCAGCAAAGTGGAGGGACAGGGGAGAAAGAACACCGGGGAGCTGTTTTTT.

The chain couples TRBV27 to TRBJ1-5, with TRBD1 identical over 9 bases. The germline V gene encodes CDR1 MNHEY and CDR2 SMNVEV (reference sequence). The CDR3 contains 17 residues. The J segment lost 1 base and the V segment lost 5 bases, leaving 9 bases of the junction unmatched. The CDR3 nucleotides read TGTGCCAGCAGTCGCGGACAGGGGTCGAGGAGCAATCAGCCCCAGCATTTT. Its translation: CASSRGQGSRSNQPQHF.

This chain connects TRBV19 to TRBJ2-7; D perhaps matches TRBD2 (6 bases). V was clipped by 3 bases and J by 0 bases, with 12 bases between them. The CDR3 extends over 15 amino acids. Germline values: CDR1 LNHDA, CDR2 SQIVND (reference sequence). As DNA, the CDR3 is TGTGCCAGTAGTATCGGCGGGGCCCGCTCCTACGAGCAGTACTTC. Encoded protein: CASSIGGARSYEQYF. The variable domain in full, with the rest retrieved from reference TRBV19 and TRBJ2-7, is DGGITQSPKYLFRKEGQNVTLSCEQNLNHDAMYWYRQDPGQGLRLIYYSQIVNDFQKGDIAEGYSVSREKKESFPLTVTSAQKNPTAFYLCASSIGGARSYEQYFGPGTRLTVT.

This chain joins TRBV12-5 and TRBJ2-7; tentative D call: TRBD1 (6 bases). The V gene's germline CDR1 is LGHNT and CDR2 FRNRAP. This CDR3 has 17 residues. The ends were cut back, 2 bases at V and 2 bases at J, with 19 bases in the middle. CDR3 amino acids: CASGLTPYRTATYEQYF. The CDR3 region has the DNA TGTGCTAGTGGTTTGACCCCTTACAGGACAGCAACCTACGAGCAGTACTTC.

The CDR3 is CASSPRAGGGFLYEQYF. The CDR3 DNA sequence: TGTGCCAGTAGTCCACGCGCCGGCGGGGGATTTCTCTACGAGCAGTACTTC. This chain joins TRBV19 and TRBJ2-7; 7 positions agree with TRBD2. The CDR3 loop spans 17 amino acids. Germline V gene data show CDR1 as LNHDA and CDR2 as SQIVND (reference sequence). The ends lost 5 bases at V and 3 bases at J; junction bases unmatched: 16. The full variable domain, with the rest looked up from reference TRBV19 and TRBJ2-7, is DGGITQSPKYLFRKEGQNVTLSCEQNLNHDAMYWYRQDPGQGLRLIYYSQIVNDFQKGDIAEGYSVSREKKESFPLTVTSAQKNPTAFYLCASSPRAGGGFLYEQYFGPGTRLTVT.

The chain is built from TRBV9 and TRBJ2-5; weak D call: TRBD1 (5 bases). Deletions cut 4 bases from V and 2 bases from J, with 18 bases between. The CDR3 is 16 residues long. Germline assignment: CDR1 SGDLS and CDR2 YYNGEE. The CDR3 region has the DNA TGTGCCAGCAGCCCCTCAGGCCAGGGCGTACAAGAGACCCAGTACTTC. Encoded protein: CASSPSGQGVQETQYF. Variable domain in full (rest from reference TRBV9 and TRBJ2-5): DSGVTQTPKHLITATGQRVTLRCSPRSGDLSVYWYQQSLDQGLQFLIQYYNGEERAKGNILERFSAQQFPDLHSELNLSSLELGDSALYFCASSPSGQGVQETQYFGPGTRLLVL.

A word on this clone: Other DNA sequences in this specimen translate into the identical CDR3. The chain has TRBV20-1 and TRBJ1-5, with D unclear. The germline V gene encodes CDR1 DFQATT and CDR2 SNEGSKA (reference sequence). The CDR3 covers 10 residues. Trimming removed 6 bases from V and 4 bases from J, with 4 bases in between. The CDR3 is CSAQNQPQHF. DNA for the CDR3: TGCAGTGCACAAAATCAGCCCCAGCATTTT.

The chain links TRBV4-1 to TRBJ1-1; no reliable D call. The ends were cut back, 0 bases at V and 11 bases at J, with 10 bases in the middle. The V gene's germline CDR1 is MGHRA and CDR2 YSYEKL. This CDR3 is built from 12 residues. CDR3 residues: CASSQEQRVAFF. The CDR3 coding sequence is TGCGCCAGCAGCCAAGAACAGCGGGTGGCTTTCTTT.

V usage is TRBV14 and J usage is TRBJ1-1; 7 bases are a match to TRBD1. The J segment lost 1 base and the V segment lost 5 bases, leaving 4 bases of the junction unmatched. CDR3 size: 14 residues. From germline, CDR1 is SGHDN and CDR2 FVKESK. CDR3 sequence (DNA): TGTGCCAGCAGCGCCCGACAGGGGAACACTGAAGCTTTCTTT. It is translated as CASSARQGNTEAFF.